This T cell receptor (beta chain) was found in a study of OX40 agonist ivuxolimab in advanced cancers. Study-wide context: The patients received agonistic anti-OX40 (CD134) antibody ivuxolimab. Regarding the study as a whole: Normalized T-cell clonal expansion was also low in a subset of nonresponders.

Details on this clone: Its antigen remains unidentified.

Researchers took blood at baseline, on cycle 4 day 1, and on cycle 7 day 1. TCRdb's copy holds only in-frame clones and misses some; the assay was immunoSEQ multiplex PCR. The table has tens of thousands of clones, around 82% seen once. The CDR3 has 13 residues. Trimming removed 0 bases from V and 3 bases from J, with 8 bases in between. Germline V gene lookup returns CDR1 GTSNPN and CDR2 SVGIG (reference sequence). The receptor was isolated from an adult with an advanced solid tumor such as melanoma, head and neck, liver or kidney cancer. The chain uses TRBV30 and TRBJ1-1, with a weak D call TRBD1 (6 bases). Specimen: CD4+ or CD8+ T cells sorted from blood, collected in a trial of the OX40 agonist ivuxolimab. The CDR3 reads CAWSVGGHTEAFF. CDR3 coding DNA: TGTGCCTGGAGTGTAGGGGGGCACACTGAAGCTTTCTTT.